This T cell receptor (beta chain) derives from a study of blood T cell repertoires in COVID-19. Study-wide context: Material from acute and convalescent COVID-19 was sourced from the United States, Italy and Spain. Sample material is recorded as cDNA or gDNA derived from T cells, B-cell-depleted T cells, or PBMCs.

This CDR3 comprises 14 residues. The germline V gene encodes CDR1 SQVTM and CDR2 ANQGSEA. Trimming took 7 bases from V and 1 from J, leaving 16 bases between them. Authors' methods: Estimation of nucleated cell counts was performed using reference gene primer amplification. Some clones are missing from TCRdb's copy, which holds only in-frame ones; the method was immunoSEQ multiplex PCR. For V, J and clone size, that table is used; D and trimming come from the DNA. The sample yields 80,000 to 95,000 clones, around 85% seen once. The V call is TRBV29-1, the J call TRBJ1-1; D is possibly TRBD1 (6 bases). Sequencing was carried out using peripheral blood. This TCR was recovered from a human donor in a cohort sampled during active COVID-19. DNA of the CDR3: TGCAGCGGCCTTGGGTCGGGACAGAACACTGAAGCTTTCTTT. It is translated as CSGLGSGQNTEAFF.